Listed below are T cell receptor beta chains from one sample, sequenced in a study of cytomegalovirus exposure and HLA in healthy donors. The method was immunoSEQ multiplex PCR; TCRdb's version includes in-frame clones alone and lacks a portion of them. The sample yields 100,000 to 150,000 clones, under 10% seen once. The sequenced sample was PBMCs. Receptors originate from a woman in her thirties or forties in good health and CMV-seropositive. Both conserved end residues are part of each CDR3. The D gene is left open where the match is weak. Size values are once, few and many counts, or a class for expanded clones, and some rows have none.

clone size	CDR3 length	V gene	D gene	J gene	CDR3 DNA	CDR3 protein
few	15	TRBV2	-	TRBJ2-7	TGTGCCAGCAGTGTAGATAGAATAAGCTCCTACGAGCAGTACTTC	CASSVDRISSYEQYF
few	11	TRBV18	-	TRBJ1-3	TGTGCCAGCATCTACGGAAACACCATATATTTT	CASIYGNTIYF
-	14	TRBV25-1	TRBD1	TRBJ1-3	TGTGCCACTAAAGGGGGCCCCTCTGGAAACACCATATATTTT	CATKGGPSGNTIYF
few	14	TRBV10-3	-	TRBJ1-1	TGTGCCATCGGGAGTAGGAATTTGAACACTGAAGCTTTCTTT	CAIGSRNLNTEAFF
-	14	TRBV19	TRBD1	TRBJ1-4	TGTGCCAGTAGAATGGGACAGGGGAGGGAAAAACTGTTTTTT	CASRMGQGREKLFF
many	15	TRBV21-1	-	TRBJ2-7	TGTGCCACCATTTCTGGGACAGGGGAGAAGAGCGAGCAGTACTTC	CATISGTGEKSEQYF
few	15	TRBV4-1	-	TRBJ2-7	TGCGCCAGCAGCCAACAACAGGGTCCCTCCTACGAGCAGTACTTC	CASSQQQGPSYEQYF
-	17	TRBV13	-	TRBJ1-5	TGTGCCAGCAGCTCATCCAAAGCGGGTATCCGCAATCAGCCCCAGCATTTT	CASSSSKAGIRNQPQHF
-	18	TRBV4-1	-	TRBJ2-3	TGCGCCAGCAGCCAAGAAACCCTGCGGGAAACGACCACAGATACGCAGTATTTT	CASSQETLRETTTDTQYF
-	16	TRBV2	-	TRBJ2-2	TGTGCCAGCACCTACCCCGGGACACTGAACACCGGGGAGCTGTTTTTT	CASTYPGTLNTGELFF
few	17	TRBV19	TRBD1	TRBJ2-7	TGTGCCAGTAGTATGGCCTTTAACAGGGGGTATCCCTACGAGCAGTACTTC	CASSMAFNRGYPYEQYF
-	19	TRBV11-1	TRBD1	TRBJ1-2	TGTGCCAGCAGCTTAGCCCCGGTCCGCACAGGGGTGATAAACTATGGCTACACCTTC	CASSLAPVRTGVINYGYTF
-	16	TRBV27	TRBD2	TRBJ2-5	TGTGCCAGCAGTTCCGGACTAGCGGGGGGGCAAGAGACCCAGTACTTC	CASSSGLAGGQETQYF
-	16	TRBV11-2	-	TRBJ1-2	TGTGCCAGCAGTCTTAGTATAGGACAGACAGTCTATGGCTACACCTTC	CASSLSIGQTVYGYTF
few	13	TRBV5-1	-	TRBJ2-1	TGCGCCAGCACCCTACAGGACTACAATGAGCAGTTCTTC	CASTLQDYNEQFF
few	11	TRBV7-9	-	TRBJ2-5	TGTGCCAGCAGCCCAGGAGAGACCCAGTACTTC	CASSPGETQYF
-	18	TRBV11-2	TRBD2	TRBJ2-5	TGTGCCAGCAGCCTCGGGGGGGTTGGTGAGCGGGGGCAAGAGACCCAGTACTTC	CASSLGGVGERGQETQYF
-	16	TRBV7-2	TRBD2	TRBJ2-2	TGTGCCAGCAGCTCCGGGGGGAGGGGCCAGACCGGGGAGCTGTTTTTT	CASSSGGRGQTGELFF
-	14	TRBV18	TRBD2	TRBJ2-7	TGTGCCAGCTCACCCGGGGGGAGCTCCTACGAGCAGTACTTC	CASSPGGSSYEQYF
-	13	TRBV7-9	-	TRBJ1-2	TGTGCCAGCAGCCGAGGGTTAGAGGGAGGCTACACCTTC	CASSRGLEGGYTF
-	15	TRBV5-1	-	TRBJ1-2	TGCGCCAGCAGCCTTCTCCTAGGGAAAGGGGGTGGCTACACCTTC	CASSLLLGKGGGYTF
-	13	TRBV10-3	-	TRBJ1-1	TGTGCCATCAGTGCGGGGTTTAACACTGAAGCTTTCTTT	CAISAGFNTEAFF
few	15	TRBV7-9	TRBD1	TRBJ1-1	TGTGCCAGCAGGGGGAACAGGGGGCTGAACACTGAAGCTTTCTTT	CASRGNRGLNTEAFF
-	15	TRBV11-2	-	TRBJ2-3	TGTGCCAGCAGCCCCCGGTCGGGGAGCACAGATACGCAGTATTTT	CASSPRSGSTDTQYF
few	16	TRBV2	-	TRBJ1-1	TGTGCCAGCAGTGAGTTCCGAGGGGGTGGGAAGACTGAAGCTTTCTTT	CASSEFRGGGKTEAFF
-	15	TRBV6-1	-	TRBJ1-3	TGTGCCAGCAGTCCTCTACAGGGATCCGGAAACACCATATATTTT	CASSPLQGSGNTIYF
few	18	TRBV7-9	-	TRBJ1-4	TGTGCCAGCAGCTTGGGCCAGACAGGTGATACAACTAATGAAAAACTGTTTTTT	CASSLGQTGDTTNEKLFF
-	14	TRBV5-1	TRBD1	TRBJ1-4	TGCGCCAGCAGCTCCGGGACAGTTGAAGAAAAACTGTTTTTT	CASSSGTVEEKLFF
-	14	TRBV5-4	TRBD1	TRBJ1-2	TGTGCCAGCAGCGTGACAGGGGGCGAGGTTGGCTACACCTTC	CASSVTGGEVGYTF
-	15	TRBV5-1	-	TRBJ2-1	TGCGCCAGCAGCCCCGGACAGAGCCCATACAATGAGCAGTTCTTC	CASSPGQSPYNEQFF
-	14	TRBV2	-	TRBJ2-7	TGTGCCAGCACCCGAATTACCAAAACTAACGAGCAGTACTTC	CASTRITKTNEQYF
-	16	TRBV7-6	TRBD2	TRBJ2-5	TGTGCCAGCAGCTTACTTCGGGGGGGTTTCCAAGAGACCCAGTACTTC	CASSLLRGGFQETQYF
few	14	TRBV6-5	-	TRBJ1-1	TGTGCCAGCAGTACCGAATACAGGAACACTGAAGCTTTCTTT	CASSTEYRNTEAFF